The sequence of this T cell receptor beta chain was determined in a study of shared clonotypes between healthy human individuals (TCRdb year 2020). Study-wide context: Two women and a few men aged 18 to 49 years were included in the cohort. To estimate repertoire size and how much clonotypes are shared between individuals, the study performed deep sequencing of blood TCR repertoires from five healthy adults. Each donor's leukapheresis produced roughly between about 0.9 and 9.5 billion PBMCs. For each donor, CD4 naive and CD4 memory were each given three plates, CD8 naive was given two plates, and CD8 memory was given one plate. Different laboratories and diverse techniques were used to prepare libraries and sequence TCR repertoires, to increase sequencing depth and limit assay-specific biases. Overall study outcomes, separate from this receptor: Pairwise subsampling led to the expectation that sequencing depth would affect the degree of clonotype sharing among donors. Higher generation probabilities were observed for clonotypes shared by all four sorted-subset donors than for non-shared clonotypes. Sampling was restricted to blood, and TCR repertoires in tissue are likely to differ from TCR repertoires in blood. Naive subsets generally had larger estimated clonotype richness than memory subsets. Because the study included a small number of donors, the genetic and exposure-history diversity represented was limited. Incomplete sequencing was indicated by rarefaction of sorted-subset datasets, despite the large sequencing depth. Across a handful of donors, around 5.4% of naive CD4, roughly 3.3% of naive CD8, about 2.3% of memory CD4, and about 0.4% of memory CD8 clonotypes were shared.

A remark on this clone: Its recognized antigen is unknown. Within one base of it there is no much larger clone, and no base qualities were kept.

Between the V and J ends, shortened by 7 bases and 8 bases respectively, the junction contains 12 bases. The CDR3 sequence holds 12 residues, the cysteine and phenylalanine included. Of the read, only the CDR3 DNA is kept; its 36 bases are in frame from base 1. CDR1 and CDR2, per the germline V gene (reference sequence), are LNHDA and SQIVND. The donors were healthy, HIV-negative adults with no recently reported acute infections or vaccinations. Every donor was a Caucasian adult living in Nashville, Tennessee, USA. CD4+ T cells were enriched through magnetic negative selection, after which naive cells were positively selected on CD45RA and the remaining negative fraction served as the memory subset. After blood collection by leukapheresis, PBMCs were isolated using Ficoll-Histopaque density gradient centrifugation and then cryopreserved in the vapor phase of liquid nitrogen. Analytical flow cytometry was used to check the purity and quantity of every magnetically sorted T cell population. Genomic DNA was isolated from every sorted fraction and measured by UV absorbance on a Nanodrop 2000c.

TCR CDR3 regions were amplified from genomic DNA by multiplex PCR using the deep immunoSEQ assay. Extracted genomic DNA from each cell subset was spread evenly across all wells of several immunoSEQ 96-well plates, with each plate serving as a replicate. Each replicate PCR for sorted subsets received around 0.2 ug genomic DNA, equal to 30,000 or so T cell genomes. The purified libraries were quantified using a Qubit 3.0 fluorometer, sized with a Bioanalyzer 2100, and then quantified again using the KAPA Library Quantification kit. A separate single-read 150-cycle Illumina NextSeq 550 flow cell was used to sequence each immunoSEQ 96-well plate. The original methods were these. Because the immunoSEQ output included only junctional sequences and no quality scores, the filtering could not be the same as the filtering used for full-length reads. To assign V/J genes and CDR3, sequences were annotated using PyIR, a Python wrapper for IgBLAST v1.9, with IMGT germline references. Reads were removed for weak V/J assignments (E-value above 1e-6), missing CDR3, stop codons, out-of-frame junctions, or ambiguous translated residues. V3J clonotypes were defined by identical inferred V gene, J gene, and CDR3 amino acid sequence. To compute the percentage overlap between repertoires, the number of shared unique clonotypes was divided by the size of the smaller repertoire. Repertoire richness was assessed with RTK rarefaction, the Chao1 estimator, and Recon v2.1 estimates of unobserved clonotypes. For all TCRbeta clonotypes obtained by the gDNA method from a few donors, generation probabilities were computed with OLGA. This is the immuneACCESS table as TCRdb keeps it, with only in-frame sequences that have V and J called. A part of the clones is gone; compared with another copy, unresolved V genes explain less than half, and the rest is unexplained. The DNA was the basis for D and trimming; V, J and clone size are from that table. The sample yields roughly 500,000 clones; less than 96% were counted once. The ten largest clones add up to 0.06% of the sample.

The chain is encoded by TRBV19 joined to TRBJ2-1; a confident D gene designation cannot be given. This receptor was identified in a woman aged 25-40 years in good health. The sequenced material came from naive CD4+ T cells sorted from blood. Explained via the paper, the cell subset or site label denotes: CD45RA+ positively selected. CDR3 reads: CASTPNGYEQFF. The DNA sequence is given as TGTGCCAGTACCCCTAATGGGTATGAGCAGTTCTTC.